The next 30 T cell receptor beta chains were all read from a single sample in a study of regulatory and conventional T cells in RAG deficiency. Blood CD4+ CD25-low CD127-high conventional T cells supplied the genomic DNA template. TCRdb keeps only in-frame clones here, not all; method: immunoSEQ multiplex PCR. The sample holds over 45,000 clones; about nine tenths are singletons and the top ten take 0.51%. The same data also contributed to another study, on regulatory T cells. That work states: Amplification used 52 TRBV primers and 13 TRBJ primers.

Sequences were obtained from CD4+ effector T cells sorted from blood. Source of these receptors: a human donor in good health.

The genes are TRBV5-8 and TRBJ2-1; D is unresolved. CDR3 length equals 11 residues. Germline V lookup: CDR1 SGHTS, CDR2 YDEGEE. The V gene lost 1 base and the J gene lost 12 bases, with 8 bases spanning the gap. The CDR3 region has the DNA TGTGCCAGCAGCTTGAGGTTTGGGCAGTTCTTC. Its translation: CASSLRFGQFF.

V and J are TRBV4-1 and TRBJ2-3, with 10 bases matching TRBD2. V dropped 2 bases and J dropped 1; count of bases not matched to a gene: 9. The CDR3 covers 18 residues. The germline gives CDR1 MGHRA, CDR2 YSYEKL. The CDR3: CASSQHHSGTSGTDTQYF. DNA of the CDR3: TGCGCCAGCAGCCAACATCACTCCGGGACTAGCGGCACAGATACGCAGTATTTT.

This chain uses TRBV7-9 with TRBJ1-1; D perhaps matches TRBD1 (6 bases). Deletions cut 8 bases from V and 1 base from J, with 11 bases between. The CDR3 runs 13 residues. The germline V gene encodes CDR1 SEHNR and CDR2 FQNEAQ (reference sequence). DNA for the CDR3: TGTGCCAGCGGGGGACAATCGAACACTGAAGCTTTCTTT. Amino acids: CASGGQSNTEAFF.

The V call is TRBV29-1, the J call TRBJ2-7; D might be TRBD2 (5 bases). The ends were cut back, 5 bases at V and 5 bases at J, with 37 bases in the middle. CDR1 is SQVTM, CDR2 ANQGSEA, per germline. CDR3 size: 20 residues. CDR3 sequence: CSVPPTPTFSLLEISHEQYF. The CDR3 nucleotides read TGCAGCGTTCCCCCGACCCCCACGTTCTCCCTACTAGAAATTTCCCACGAGCAGTACTTC.

This chain uses TRBV12-5 with TRBJ2-7; D is unresolved. The CDR3 length is 13 residues. CDR1 is LGHNT, CDR2 FRNRAP, per germline. The V and J ends lost 6 bases and 6 bases respectively, with 15 bases between them. The CDR3 spells CASGRPDTFEQYF. The CDR3 region has the DNA TGTGCTAGTGGCCGACCCGACACTTTCGAGCAGTACTTC.

The chain recombines TRBV18 with TRBJ2-7, with D perhaps TRBD1 (6 bases). Germline V gene lookup returns CDR1 KGHSH and CDR2 LQKENI. Trimming removed 2 bases from V and 3 bases from J, with 8 bases in between. The CDR3 is 13 residues long. CDR3 coding DNA: TGTGCCAGCTCACCAGCCAGGGGCTACGAGCAGTACTTC. This gives the protein CASSPARGYEQYF. Full variable domain (outside the CDR3, taken from reference TRBV18 and TRBJ2-7): NAGVMQNPRHLVRRRGQEARLRCSPMKGHSHVYWYRQLPEEGLKFMVYLQKENIIDESGMPKERFSAEFPKEGPSILRIQQVVRGDSAAYFCASSPARGYEQYFGPGTRLTVT.

The chain links TRBV5-1 to TRBJ1-1; D gene uncertain. There are 15 residues in the CDR3. Germline V gives CDR1 SGHRS, CDR2 YFSETQ. Deletions cut 1 base from V and 3 bases from J, with 13 bases between. CDR3 loop: CASSLIAGGDTEAFF. The CDR3 region has the DNA TGCGCCAGCAGCTTGATAGCAGGAGGTGACACTGAAGCTTTCTTT. Drawing the rest from reference TRBV5-1 and TRBJ1-1, the complete variable domain is KAGVTQTPRYLIKTRGQQVTLSCSPISGHRSVSWYQQTPGQGLQFLFEYFSETQRNKGNFPGRFSGRQFSNSRSEMNVSTLELGDSALYLCASSLIAGGDTEAFFGQGTRLTVV.

V is TRBV11-2 and J is TRBJ1-3, with 7 positions matching TRBD1. The CDR3 runs to 15 residues. V was pared by 1 base and J by 9 bases, with 9 bases of the junction left unmatched. Germline V lookup: CDR1 SGHAT, CDR2 FQNNGV. The CDR3 reads CASSLGDRVGSTIYF. As DNA, the CDR3 is TGTGCCAGCAGCTTAGGCGACAGGGTCGGTAGCACCATATATTTT.

The chain joins TRBV11-1 to TRBJ2-5; D gene ambiguous. The assigned J gene may be wrong: the sequence end matches TRBJ2-7 better. Looked up from germline, CDR1 is SGHAT and CDR2 is FQDESV (reference sequence). The CDR3 runs 12 residues. CDR3 region: CASSLDPYEQYF. The CDR3 DNA reads TGTGCCAGCAGCTTAGACCCGTACGAGCAGTACTTC.

As DNA, the CDR3 is TGTGCCACCCTAACAGGGGGCGCGGAGACCCAGTACTTC. Its translation: CATLTGGAETQYF. The chain joins TRBV28 to TRBJ2-5; 9 nucleotides agree with TRBD1. There are 13 residues in the CDR3. Germline CDR1 and CDR2: MDHEN and SYDVKM. Trimming at V came to 10 bases and at J to 5 bases, leaving 8 bases not matched to a gene.

This chain joins TRBV7-3 and TRBJ1-3, with a weak D call TRBD1 (6 bases). Germline V gives CDR1 SGHTA, CDR2 FQGTGA. With 1 base removed from V and 4 bases from J, the gap between germline ends came to 11 bases. CDR3 length: 15 residues. In DNA, the CDR3 is TGTGCCAGCAGCTTAATGGGGGCGCAAGGAAACACCATATATTTT. It translates to CASSLMGAQGNTIYF.

This clone has just one count. V gene TRBV25-1 combines with J gene TRBJ1-1; 7 bases fit TRBD1. This CDR3 contains 13 residues. CDR1 is MGHDK and CDR2 is SYGVNS in the germline V gene. Trimming cost V 4 bases and J 6 bases; bases outside gene matches: 5. The CDR3 region is CASSVTGEAEAFF. The CDR3 coding sequence is TGTGCCAGCAGTGTAACAGGGGAGGCTGAAGCTTTCTTT.

V and J are TRBV6-5 and TRBJ2-7, with 9 positions matching TRBD1. The CDR3 extends over 14 amino acids. V shed 6 bases and J 4 bases; nucleotides not matched to a gene: 7. CDR1 MNHEY and CDR2 SVGAGI come from the germline V gene. CDR3 in DNA: TGTGCCAGCAGCCCCGACAGGGGGTTATACGAGCAGTACTTC. Encoded protein: CASSPDRGLYEQYF.

This clone has only a few counts. This chain joins TRBV4-2 and TRBJ2-1; 12 bases align to TRBD2. Germline V gene lookup returns CDR1 LGHNA and CDR2 YNFKEQ. With V trimmed by 0 bases and J by 9 bases, 3 bases remained unmatched. The CDR3 is 15 residues long. The CDR3 nucleotides are TGTGCCAGCAGCCAAGATCTAGCGGGAGGGATTGAGCAGTTCTTC. Its translation: CASSQDLAGGIEQFF.

The V gene is TRBV14, the J gene TRBJ2-1; 12 bases map to TRBD2. The V gene's germline CDR1 is SGHDN and CDR2 FVKESK. V was pared by 2 bases and J by 2 bases, with 4 bases of the junction left unmatched. The CDR3 totals 17 residues. CDR3 residues: CASSQTRTSGTYNEQFF. CDR3 sequence (DNA): TGTGCCAGCAGCCAAACCCGGACTAGCGGGACCTACAATGAGCAGTTCTTC.

The chain employs TRBV10-1 and TRBJ2-1; D is perhaps TRBD2 (5 bases). This CDR3 is built from 13 residues. V was cut by 4 bases and J by 9 bases, with 13 bases left in between. CDR1 is WNHNN, CDR2 SYGVQD, per germline (reference sequence). CDR3 sequence: CASSGRGSVEQFF. The DNA of the CDR3 is TGCGCCAGCAGTGGTCGGGGTAGCGTTGAGCAGTTCTTC.

This chain joins TRBV11-2 and TRBJ2-3; perhaps TRBD2 as D (6 bases). V lost 1 base and J 0 bases, leaving 14 bases between the germline ends. Germline V CDR1 and CDR2: SGHAT, FQNNGV. The CDR3 spans 17 residues. The CDR3 coding sequence is TGTGCCAGCAGCTTAGCGGCGCGGGATCCTAGCACAGATACGCAGTATTTT. Translating it yields CASSLAARDPSTDTQYF.

The chain uses TRBV28 and TRBJ2-2, with D unresolved. Germline assignment: CDR1 MDHEN and CDR2 SYDVKM. Trimming stripped 5 bases from V and 6 bases from J, with 13 bases between. CDR3 length equals 14 residues. CDR3 sequence reads: CASSAGLGAGELFF. The CDR3 coding sequence is TGTGCCAGCAGTGCCGGTTTAGGTGCCGGGGAGCTGTTTTTT. The whole variable domain, remainder taken from reference TRBV28 and TRBJ2-2, is DVKVTQSSRYLVKRTGEKVFLECVQDMDHENMFWYRQDPGLGLRLIYFSYDVKMKEKGDIPEGYSVSREKKERFSLILESASTNQTSMYLCASSAGLGAGELFFGEGSRLTVL.

The chain is built from TRBV19 and TRBJ1-1; no reliable D call. The CDR3 length is 11 residues. Trimming took 7 bases from V and 0 from J, leaving 3 bases between them. Per germline, CDR1 LNHDA and CDR2 SQIVND (reference sequence). The chain's CDR3 is CASKVNTEAFF. CDR3 bases: TGTGCCAGTAAGGTGAACACTGAAGCTTTCTTT.

The chain links TRBV6-1 to TRBJ1-4; D remains unclear. The CDR3 extends over 12 amino acids. The germline CDR1 and CDR2 sequences are MNHNS and SASEGT. V was clipped by 6 bases and J by 3 bases, with 5 bases between them. The CDR3 spells CASRLANEKLFF. DNA for the CDR3: TGTGCCAGCAGACTAGCTAATGAAAAACTGTTTTTT.

The chain links TRBV5-1 to TRBJ2-1; 11 bases agree with TRBD2. This CDR3 has 15 amino acids. Germline values: CDR1 SGHRS, CDR2 YFSETQ. Germline trimming cut 0 bases from V and 9 bases from J; bases unmatched to any gene: 5. The CDR3 loop is CASSLVAGGQGEQFF. The CDR3 DNA sequence: TGCGCCAGCAGCTTGGTAGCGGGGGGGCAAGGTGAGCAGTTCTTC.

This chain connects TRBV5-1 to TRBJ2-4, with unresolved D. This CDR3 comprises 15 residues. V lost 0 bases and J 0 bases, leaving 7 bases between the germline ends. Germline assignment: CDR1 SGHRS and CDR2 YFSETQ. CDR3 bases: TGCGCCAGCAGCTTGGAAAGTCTAGCCAAAAACATTCAGTACTTC. It encodes CASSLESLAKNIQYF.

This sequence joins TRBV6-4 and TRBJ2-7; possible D gene TRBD1, 5 bases. Deletions cut 8 bases from V and 5 bases from J, with 25 bases between. The CDR3 has 16 residues. The germline CDR1 and CDR2 sequences are MRHNA and SNTAGT. The CDR3 sequence is CASRPLLKQGDDEQYF. For the CDR3, the DNA is TGTGCCAGCCGCCCTTTGCTTAAGCAGGGTGATGACGAGCAGTACTTC.

This clone came up a few times. The chain employs TRBV7-9 and TRBJ1-4; D remains unclear. The CDR3 totals 13 residues. CDR1 is SEHNR, CDR2 FQNEAQ, per germline (reference sequence). Trimming removed 6 bases at V and 2 bases at J, with 7 bases between. CDR3 DNA sequence: TGTGCCAGCAGTTGGCGCACTAATGAAAAACTGTTTTTT. This translates into CASSWRTNEKLFF.

The rearrangement links TRBV6-5 to TRBJ2-7; 13 bases match TRBD2. The germline V gene encodes CDR1 MNHEY and CDR2 SVGAGI. The ends lost 6 bases at V and 3 bases at J; junction bases unmatched: 2. The length of the CDR3 is 14 residues. CDR3 loop: CASRRTSGSYEQYF. Here the CDR3 DNA reads TGTGCCAGCAGACGGACTAGCGGGAGCTACGAGCAGTACTTC.

This clone was recorded only once. Here the CDR3 reads CAISAQGRPNEQFF. The CDR3 DNA reads as TGTGCCATCAGTGCACAGGGGAGGCCTAATGAGCAGTTCTTC. The chain has TRBV10-3 and TRBJ2-1; a weak D match, TRBD1 (7 bases). The germline V gene has CDR1 ENHRY and CDR2 SYGVKD. The V end lost 4 bases, the J end lost 7 bases, and 14 bases lay between the germline ends. The CDR3 has 14 amino acids.

This clone was observed a few times. At the DNA level, this CDR3 is encoded by other sequences in the same sample as well. This chain uses TRBV18 with TRBJ2-5; D not certain. Trimming pared 5 bases from V and 2 bases from J, leaving 3 bases between. Germline CDR1 is KGHSH and CDR2 is LQKENI. The CDR3 length is 11 residues. In DNA, the CDR3 is TGTGCCAGCTCAACGCAAGAGACCCAGTACTTC. The encoded protein is CASSTQETQYF.

The V gene is TRBV5-1, the J gene TRBJ2-1, with D possibly being TRBD2 (6 bases). The CDR3 spans 19 residues. V was clipped by 1 base and J by 3 bases, with 23 bases between them. Germline CDR1 reads SGHRS; CDR2 reads YFSETQ. Written as DNA, the CDR3 is TGCGCCAGCAGCTTGTTGGGAGCGACCTCAAGACTAGGCTACAATGAGCAGTTCTTC. This gives the protein CASSLLGATSRLGYNEQFF.

The CDR3 DNA is TGTGCCATCGAGGCCTATGGCGAGCAGTACTTC. Its translation: CAIEAYGEQYF. The chain uses TRBV10-3 and TRBJ2-7; no firm D call. Germline CDR1 and CDR2: ENHRY and SYGVKD. This CDR3 is built from 11 residues. Between the trimmed V and J ends, which lost 8 bases and 6 bases, there was a span of 11 bases.

This chain uses TRBV7-2 with TRBJ2-1, with 8 bases aligning to TRBD2. There are 15 residues in the CDR3. Trimming took 4 bases from V and 6 from J; bases not matched to a gene: 8. Per germline, CDR1 SGHTA and CDR2 FQGNSA. CDR3 DNA: TGTGCCAGCAGCTACGGCGGGAGGAATAGCAATGAGCAGTTCTTC. Its translation is CASSYGGRNSNEQFF.